These 5 T cell receptor beta chains came from one sample sequenced in a study of shared clonotypes between healthy human individuals. Sequencing was performed with immunoSEQ multiplex PCR; in TCRdb, only in-frame clones are kept and a portion is missing. The sample carries 400,000 or so clones, about 96% recorded once. Sequencing input: memory CD8+ T cells sorted from blood. Subset of the sample: CD45RO+ cells pooled with CCR7-negative TemRA cells. The receptors were gathered from a man aged 25-40 years in good health.

V gene TRBV7-9 combines with J gene TRBJ1-4, with D possibly matching TRBD1 (6 bases). Germline CDR1 is SEHNR and CDR2 is FQNEAQ (reference sequence). Trimming removed 0 bases from V and 5 bases from J, with 10 bases in between. The CDR3 is 15 residues long. CDR3 amino acids: CASSLATGPNEKLFF. CDR3 DNA sequence: TGTGCCAGCAGCTTAGCTACAGGGCCAAATGAAAAACTGTTTTTT.

The rearrangement uses TRBV10-3 and TRBJ1-2, with unresolved D. Trimming cost V 3 bases and J 0 bases, with 5 bases left between them. Germline CDR1 is ENHRY and CDR2 is SYGVKD. The CDR3 runs 13 residues. For the CDR3, the DNA is TGTGCCATCAGTGAAGGTTCTAACTATGGCTACACCTTC. This codes for CAISEGSNYGYTF.

The rearrangement links TRBV4-1 to TRBJ1-1, with D possibly matching TRBD1 (6 bases). V was shortened by 1 base and J by 1 base, with 22 bases between the two germline ends. CDR3 length: 19 residues. CDR1 is MGHRA, CDR2 YSYEKL, per germline. The CDR3 sequence is CASSQVLLLSWDTNTEAFF. The CDR3 coding sequence is TGCGCCAGCAGCCAAGTATTGTTGTTGAGTTGGGACACGAACACTGAAGCTTTCTTT.

This clone occurred once. This chain's CDR3 is CASSPPGQGNEQFF. As DNA, the CDR3 is TGTGCCAGCAGCCCCCCGGGACAGGGGAATGAGCAGTTCTTC. The gene calls are TRBV14 and TRBJ2-1; 10 bases are shared with TRBD1. V was pared by 4 bases and J by 7 bases, with 4 bases of the junction left unmatched. Germline CDR1 and CDR2: SGHDN and FVKESK. CDR3 length: 14 amino acids.

Notes on this clone: Additional DNA sequences in this sample encode the identical CDR3. The V and J genes are TRBV5-1 and TRBJ2-7; no clear D. Trimming left V 1 base short and J 2 bases short, with 7 bases between. This CDR3 has 13 residues. Germline assignment: CDR1 SGHRS and CDR2 YFSETQ. CDR3 in DNA: TGCGCCAGCAGCTTGACGGCAACCTACGAGCAGTACTTC. The encoded protein is CASSLTATYEQYF.